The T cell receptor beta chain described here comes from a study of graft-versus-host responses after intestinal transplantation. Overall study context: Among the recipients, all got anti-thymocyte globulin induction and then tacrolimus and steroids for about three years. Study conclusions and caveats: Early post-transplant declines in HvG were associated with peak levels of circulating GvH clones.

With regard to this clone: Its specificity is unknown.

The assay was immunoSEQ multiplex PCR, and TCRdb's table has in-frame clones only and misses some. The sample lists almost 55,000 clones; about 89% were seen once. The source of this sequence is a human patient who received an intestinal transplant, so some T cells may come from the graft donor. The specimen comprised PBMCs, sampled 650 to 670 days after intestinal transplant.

CDR3 coding DNA: TGCGCCAGCGCCCGGGACAGCGGGACCGGGACCCAGTACTTC. Translating gives CASARDSGTGTQYF. The chain recombines TRBV10-1 with TRBJ2-5; D may correspond to TRBD1 or TRBD2 (7 bases each). V shed 8 bases and J shed 7 bases, with 20 bases lying between them. Germline V lookup: CDR1 WNHNN, CDR2 SYGVQD (reference sequence). This CDR3 is 14 amino acids long.